This is a list of T cell receptor beta chains from one sample in a study of shared T cell receptors in the human thymus. Measured with immunoSEQ multiplex PCR; TCRdb has only the in-frame clones, and not every one. The sample yields some 700,000 clones, around 85% seen once. These data were also filed under a second study, of human thymus T cells.

What was sequenced was thymocytes. These receptors were obtained from a girl under two years old with a congenital heart defect. Both conserved end residues are part of each CDR3. Each record gives: V gene, J gene, clone size, D gene, CDR3 protein, CDR3 DNA. A D gene is named only where the DNA matches it firmly. A row's size may be missing; if present it is once, few, many or a size class.

v_call: TRBV5-6; j_call: TRBJ2-5; clone_size: -; d_call: -; cdr3_aa: CASSFRDQETQYF; cdr3_nt: TGTGCCAGCAGCTTTCGAGACCAAGAGACCCAGTACTTC
v_call: TRBV19; j_call: TRBJ2-2; clone_size: -; d_call: -; cdr3_aa: CASSITAGELFF; cdr3_nt: TGTGCCAGTAGTATCACGGCCGGGGAGCTGTTTTTT
v_call: TRBV5-6; j_call: TRBJ2-3; clone_size: -; d_call: TRBD1; cdr3_aa: CASSFETGTGKADTQYF; cdr3_nt: TGTGCCAGCAGTTTTGAGACCGGGACAGGGAAAGCAGATACGCAGTATTTT
v_call: TRBV5-1; j_call: TRBJ2-2; clone_size: -; d_call: TRBD2; cdr3_aa: CASSLIPDPSGGAGELFF; cdr3_nt: TGCGCCAGCAGCTTGATCCCAGACCCCTCGGGGGGGGCCGGGGAGCTGTTTTTT
v_call: TRBV29-1; j_call: TRBJ2-1; clone_size: -; d_call: -; cdr3_aa: CSVEAGDEQFF; cdr3_nt: TGCAGCGTTGAAGCAGGGGATGAGCAGTTCTTC
v_call: TRBV4-2; j_call: TRBJ2-5; clone_size: -; d_call: TRBD2; cdr3_aa: CASSQDGASGRETQYF; cdr3_nt: TGTGCCAGCAGCCAAGATGGGGCTAGCGGGAGGGAGACCCAGTACTTC
v_call: TRBV7-8; j_call: TRBJ2-3; clone_size: -; d_call: TRBD2; cdr3_aa: CASSSGLAGGTDTQYF; cdr3_nt: TGTGCCAGCAGCTCGGGACTAGCGGGGGGCACAGATACGCAGTATTTT
v_call: TRBV10-3; j_call: TRBJ2-2; clone_size: -; d_call: TRBD2; cdr3_aa: CAISDKASGANTGELFF; cdr3_nt: TGTGCCATCAGTGATAAGGCTAGCGGGGCGAACACCGGGGAGCTGTTTTTT
v_call: TRBV27; j_call: TRBJ2-3; clone_size: -; d_call: -; cdr3_aa: CASSLRDGLTDTQYF; cdr3_nt: TGTGCCAGCAGTTTAAGAGACGGACTCACAGATACGCAGTATTTT
v_call: TRBV5-1; j_call: TRBJ1-3; clone_size: -; d_call: -; cdr3_aa: CASSLSDGNTIYF; cdr3_nt: TGCGCCAGCAGCTTGTCAGATGGAAACACCATATATTTT
v_call: TRBV5-5; j_call: TRBJ1-4; clone_size: -; d_call: TRBD1; cdr3_aa: CASSLQGASQLFF; cdr3_nt: TGTGCCAGCAGCTTACAGGGGGCCTCGCAACTGTTTTTT
v_call: TRBV5-1; j_call: TRBJ2-4; clone_size: -; d_call: -; cdr3_aa: CASSLVGVALAKNIQYF; cdr3_nt: TGCGCCAGCAGCTTGGTTGGTGTGGCCCTAGCCAAAAACATTCAGTACTTC
v_call: TRBV4-1; j_call: TRBJ2-6; clone_size: once; d_call: TRBD2; cdr3_aa: CASSQRSGARSGANVLTF; cdr3_nt: TGCGCCAGCAGCCAACGTAGCGGGGCCCGCTCTGGGGCCAACGTCCTGACTTTC
v_call: TRBV27; j_call: TRBJ1-2; clone_size: -; d_call: TRBD1; cdr3_aa: CASSSYTSDRGYDYGYTF; cdr3_nt: TGTGCCAGCAGTTCCTACACTTCGGACAGGGGGTACGACTATGGCTACACCTTC
v_call: TRBV10-1; j_call: TRBJ1-2; clone_size: -; d_call: -; cdr3_aa: CASWRRYYGYTF; cdr3_nt: TGCGCCAGCTGGCGGAGGTACTATGGCTACACCTTC
v_call: TRBV10-3; j_call: TRBJ1-6; clone_size: once; d_call: TRBD1; cdr3_aa: CAIGGTANSPLHF; cdr3_nt: TGTGCCATCGGTGGGACAGCTAATTCACCCCTCCACTTT
v_call: TRBV25-1; j_call: TRBJ2-3; clone_size: few; d_call: -; cdr3_aa: CASSEYATSPGTDTQYF; cdr3_nt: TGTGCCAGCAGTGAATATGCTACTAGTCCCGGCACAGATACGCAGTATTTT
v_call: TRBV30; j_call: TRBJ2-5; clone_size: once; d_call: TRBD2; cdr3_aa: CAWSVKLAGGRFQETQYF; cdr3_nt: TGTGCCTGGAGTGTGAAGCTAGCGGGGGGGCGCTTCCAAGAGACCCAGTACTTC
v_call: TRBV9; j_call: TRBJ2-7; clone_size: -; d_call: -; cdr3_aa: CASSEDTNSYEQYF; cdr3_nt: TGTGCCAGCAGCGAGGACACCAACTCCTACGAGCAGTACTTC
v_call: TRBV5-6; j_call: TRBJ2-2; clone_size: -; d_call: -; cdr3_aa: CASSLVEQPTGELFF; cdr3_nt: TGTGCCAGCAGCTTGGTGGAGCAGCCCACCGGGGAGCTGTTTTTT
v_call: TRBV5-1; j_call: TRBJ1-2; clone_size: -; d_call: -; cdr3_aa: CASSTASSYGYTF; cdr3_nt: TGCGCCAGCAGCACTGCTAGTAGCTATGGCTACACCTTC
v_call: TRBV5-1; j_call: TRBJ1-1; clone_size: -; d_call: -; cdr3_aa: CASSFLSRYPEREAFF; cdr3_nt: TGCGCCAGCAGCTTTTTGTCGAGATATCCTGAGCGGGAAGCTTTCTTT
v_call: TRBV11-3; j_call: TRBJ2-7; clone_size: -; d_call: TRBD1; cdr3_aa: CASSPGTGRHEQYF; cdr3_nt: TGTGCCAGCAGCCCCGGGACAGGGAGGCACGAGCAGTACTTC
v_call: TRBV5-1; j_call: TRBJ2-1; clone_size: -; d_call: TRBD2; cdr3_aa: CASSLIGLAGGPPNPSYNEQFF; cdr3_nt: TGCGCCAGCAGCTTGATAGGACTAGCGGGGGGACCCCCGAATCCTTCCTACAATGAGCAGTTCTTC
v_call: TRBV5-4; j_call: TRBJ2-7; clone_size: -; d_call: -; cdr3_aa: CASSFFSMQGQRPYEQYF; cdr3_nt: TGTGCCAGCAGCTTCTTTTCTATGCAAGGACAGAGACCTTACGAGCAGTACTTC
v_call: TRBV5-1; j_call: TRBJ2-2; clone_size: -; d_call: TRBD1; cdr3_aa: CASSQRQGRTGELFF; cdr3_nt: TGCGCCAGCAGCCAAAGACAGGGGCGCACCGGGGAGCTGTTTTTT
v_call: TRBV7-8; j_call: TRBJ2-1; clone_size: -; d_call: TRBD2; cdr3_aa: CASSLERVRLAGGYNEQFF; cdr3_nt: TGTGCCAGCAGCTTAGAACGGGTCCGGCTAGCGGGGGGATACAATGAGCAGTTCTTC
v_call: TRBV4-1; j_call: TRBJ2-1; clone_size: -; d_call: TRBD2; cdr3_aa: CASSPSGGGSSYNEQFF; cdr3_nt: TGCGCCAGCAGCCCCAGCGGCGGGGGGTCCTCCTACAATGAGCAGTTCTTC
v_call: TRBV27; j_call: TRBJ1-1; clone_size: -; d_call: -; cdr3_aa: CASSLKAGQNTEAFF; cdr3_nt: TGTGCCAGCAGTTTAAAGGCAGGGCAGAACACTGAAGCTTTCTTT
v_call: TRBV14; j_call: TRBJ2-7; clone_size: -; d_call: TRBD2; cdr3_aa: CASSPWTRFGEKQYF; cdr3_nt: TGTGCCAGCAGCCCTTGGACTAGGTTCGGGGAAAAGCAGTACTTC
v_call: TRBV7-3; j_call: TRBJ1-2; clone_size: -; d_call: TRBD1; cdr3_aa: CASSLWGMPMARGPALNYGYTF; cdr3_nt: TGTGCCAGCAGCTTATGGGGCATGCCGATGGCCAGGGGGCCAGCTCTTAACTATGGCTACACCTTC
v_call: TRBV7-8; j_call: TRBJ2-5; clone_size: once; d_call: -; cdr3_aa: CASSLQWETQYF; cdr3_nt: TGTGCCAGCAGCTTACAGTGGGAGACCCAGTACTTC
v_call: TRBV5-4; j_call: TRBJ2-3; clone_size: -; d_call: -; cdr3_aa: CASSLVPPRGWGTDTQYF; cdr3_nt: TGTGCCAGCAGCTTGGTGCCCCCCCGGGGGTGGGGCACAGATACGCAGTATTTT
v_call: TRBV23-1; j_call: TRBJ2-5; clone_size: -; d_call: TRBD1; cdr3_aa: CASTGRDRKRDQYF; cdr3_nt: TGCGCCAGCACCGGCCGGGACAGGAAGAGAGACCAGTACTTC
v_call: TRBV6-5; j_call: TRBJ1-2; clone_size: -; d_call: -; cdr3_aa: CASRGRAYNYGYTF; cdr3_nt: TGTGCCAGCAGGGGCAGGGCCTATAACTATGGCTACACCTTC
v_call: TRBV15; j_call: TRBJ1-6; clone_size: -; d_call: -; cdr3_aa: CATSRDRDRPSPLHF; cdr3_nt: TGTGCCACCAGCAGAGATCGCGACAGGCCCTCACCCCTCCACTTT
v_call: TRBV7-2; j_call: TRBJ2-3; clone_size: -; d_call: -; cdr3_aa: CASSPPTREQDTQYF; cdr3_nt: TGTGCCAGCAGCCCTCCTACTAGGGAACAAGATACGCAGTATTTT
v_call: TRBV7-9; j_call: TRBJ1-2; clone_size: -; d_call: TRBD1; cdr3_aa: CASTIRTGGNYGYTF; cdr3_nt: TGTGCCAGCACCATCCGGACAGGAGGTAACTATGGCTACACCTTC
v_call: TRBV6-5; j_call: TRBJ2-6; clone_size: few; d_call: TRBD1; cdr3_aa: CASSSGTGDSNVLTF; cdr3_nt: TGTGCCAGCAGTTCCGGGACAGGGGACTCCAACGTCCTGACTTTC
v_call: TRBV5-1; j_call: TRBJ1-2; clone_size: -; d_call: -; cdr3_aa: CASSPGYLTGKGYTF; cdr3_nt: TGCGCCAGCAGCCCCGGCTATTTAACAGGGAAGGGCTACACCTTC
v_call: TRBV11-2; j_call: TRBJ1-3; clone_size: -; d_call: -; cdr3_aa: CASSLVCGGGVGNTIYF; cdr3_nt: TGTGCCAGCAGCTTAGTCTGCGGGGGGGGAGTTGGAAACACCATATATTTT